These 24 T cell receptor beta chains share one sample of origin, sequenced in a study of shared clonotypes between healthy human individuals. TCRdb keeps only in-frame clones here, not all; method: immunoSEQ multiplex PCR. Of 1,500,000 or so clones listed, around 95% are singletons. The sample consisted of naive CD4+ T cells sorted from blood. As to subset: CD45RA+ positively selected. The source of these receptors is a man aged 25 to 40 in good health.

The chain combines TRBV7-2 with TRBJ1-1, with no clear D. This CDR3 is built from 14 residues. Germline V gene data show CDR1 as SGHTA and CDR2 as FQGNSA. With 2 bases removed from V and 6 bases from J, the gap between germline ends came to 13 bases. This CDR3 is CASSLIPDPPEAFF. CDR3 nucleotide sequence: TGTGCCAGCAGCTTAATTCCCGACCCACCTGAAGCTTTCTTT. Full variable domain (remainder filled in from reference TRBV7-2 and TRBJ1-1): GAGVSQSPSNKVTEKGKDVELRCDPISGHTALYWYRQSLGQGLEFLIYFQGNSAPDKSGLPSDRFSAERTGGSVSTLTIQRTQQEDSAVYLCASSLIPDPPEAFFGQGTRLTVV.

The J gene is TRBJ2-5, the V gene TRBV19; 8 bases agree with TRBD1. The CDR3 has 14 amino acids. Germline V CDR1 and CDR2: LNHDA, SQIVND (reference sequence). V gave up 4 bases and J gave up 4 bases; unmatched junction bases: 5. DNA for the CDR3: TGTGCCAGTAGTAACGGACAGGGCCGAGAGACCCAGTACTTC. This translates into CASSNGQGRETQYF. Variable domain in full (rest from reference TRBV19 and TRBJ2-5): DGGITQSPKYLFRKEGQNVTLSCEQNLNHDAMYWYRQDPGQGLRLIYYSQIVNDFQKGDIAEGYSVSREKKESFPLTVTSAQKNPTAFYLCASSNGQGRETQYFGPGTRLLVL.

This rearrangement joins TRBV4-2 to TRBJ1-2, with TRBD1 matching over 9 bases. This CDR3 contains 14 residues. The germline gives CDR1 LGHNA, CDR2 YNFKEQ. V was clipped by 5 bases and J by 4 bases; unmatched bases: 5. The CDR3 loop reads CASSKGTGIYGYTF. CDR3 nucleotide sequence: TGTGCCAGCAGCAAAGGGACAGGGATCTATGGCTACACCTTC.

The chain carries TRBV7-9 and TRBJ2-1; the D call may be TRBD1 or TRBD2 (5 bases each). Per germline, CDR1 SEHNR and CDR2 FQNEAQ (reference sequence). V lost 5 bases, J lost 3 bases, and 14 bases lay in between. CDR3 length: 15 residues. Here the CDR3 reads CASSIPGTVYNEQFF. CDR3 DNA: TGTGCCAGCAGCATCCCCGGGACCGTCTACAATGAGCAGTTCTTC.

This clone was counted once. In DNA, the CDR3 is TGTGCCATCAGTGAGCCTGGGAGTGGGCAGTTCTTC. Translated, it gives CAISEPGSGQFF. The V and J genes are TRBV10-3 and TRBJ2-1, with D perhaps TRBD2 (5 bases). Germline V gives CDR1 ENHRY, CDR2 SYGVKD. V lost 2 bases and J 12 bases, leaving 11 bases between the germline ends. CDR3 length equals 12 residues.

The gene calls are TRBV15 and TRBJ2-5; TRBD1 matches 8 bases. V lost 2 bases to trimming and J lost 5 bases; unmatched junction nucleotides: 10. In germline, CDR1 is LNHNV, CDR2 YYDKDF (reference sequence). CDR3 length: 16 amino acids. The CDR3 reads CATSRNPQDRVETQYF. The CDR3 nucleotides read TGTGCCACCAGCAGAAATCCGCAGGACAGGGTGGAGACCCAGTACTTC.

The V call is TRBV2, the J call TRBJ2-7, with D perhaps matching TRBD1 (7 bases). Germline CDR1 is SNHLY and CDR2 is FYNNEI. V lost 8 bases to trimming and J lost 6 bases, with 17 bases between them. The CDR3 spans 13 residues. The CDR3 here is CASATQGGFEQYF. The CDR3 DNA sequence: TGTGCCAGCGCGACCCAGGGGGGTTTCGAGCAGTACTTC.

To note about this clone: The sample has other DNA sequences that encode this CDR3 too. This chain uses TRBV7-9 with TRBJ2-7; D is undetermined. The germline V gene has CDR1 SEHNR and CDR2 FQNEAQ (reference sequence). The CDR3 runs 11 residues. V was clipped by 0 bases and J by 5 bases, with 2 bases between them. The CDR3 here is CASSLADEQYF. The CDR3 bases are TGTGCCAGCAGCTTAGCGGACGAGCAGTACTTC.

The chain combines TRBV7-2 with TRBJ1-1; D gene uncertain. Deletions cut 4 bases from V and 0 bases from J, with 9 bases between. The V gene's germline CDR1 is SGHTA and CDR2 FQGNSA. This CDR3 comprises 14 residues. The CDR3 loop is CASSSPWLNTEAFF. The CDR3 DNA reads TGTGCCAGCAGCTCCCCCTGGCTGAACACTGAAGCTTTCTTT.

The chain carries TRBV5-1 and TRBJ2-6, with a tentative D call TRBD2 (5 bases). This CDR3 spans 17 amino acids. Trimming stripped 0 bases from V and 0 bases from J, with 10 bases between. Germline CDR1 and CDR2: SGHRS and YFSETQ. The CDR3: CASSLGLGSSGANVLTF. The DNA of the CDR3 is TGCGCCAGCAGCTTGGGTCTAGGGAGCTCTGGGGCCAACGTCCTGACTTTC.

This clone was observed once. The CDR3, as DNA: TGTGCCAGCAGCCTTGACATCAATCAGCCCCAGCATTTT. Translated, it gives CASSLDINQPQHF. J is TRBJ1-5 and V is TRBV2; unclear D gene. CDR1 and CDR2 from the germline V gene are SNHLY and FYNNEI. The CDR3 is made up of 13 amino acids. V was clipped by 6 bases and J by 3 bases, with 9 bases between them.

The CDR3 loop is CASSAGQLNSYEQYF. The CDR3 DNA sequence: TGCGCCAGCAGCGCCGGACAATTAAACTCCTACGAGCAGTACTTC. This sequence joins TRBV5-1 and TRBJ2-7; D may be TRBD1 (5 bases). Trimming removed 4 bases at V and 0 bases at J, with 14 bases between. The CDR3 length is 15 residues. Germline loops: CDR1 SGHRS, CDR2 YFSETQ.

The chain has TRBV18 and TRBJ1-2; D unresolved. There are 14 residues in the CDR3. The germline gives CDR1 KGHSH, CDR2 LQKENI. V lost 3 bases to trimming and J lost 1 base, with 9 bases between them. The chain's CDR3 is CASSPARGNYGYTF. The CDR3 nucleotides are TGTGCCAGCTCACCGGCTCGGGGTAACTATGGCTACACCTTC.

V usage is TRBV30 and J usage is TRBJ1-1; D unresolved. CDR1 is GTSNPN and CDR2 is SVGIG in the germline V gene (reference sequence). This CDR3 spans 15 amino acids. Trimming shortened V by 4 bases and J by 3 bases, and 18 bases separated the two germline ends. CDR3 nucleotides: TGTGCCTGGATGAGGATCGGGAGCTGGGACACTGAAGCTTTCTTT. Encoded protein: CAWMRIGSWDTEAFF.

This chain uses TRBV5-1 with TRBJ2-7, with a possible D match to TRBD1 (5 bases). V shed 0 bases and J shed 6 bases, with 13 bases lying between them. The CDR3 has 14 amino acids. Germline CDR1 is SGHRS and CDR2 is YFSETQ. DNA of the CDR3: TGCGCCAGCAGCTTGGTCAGCAGGGTGCGCGAGCAGTACTTC. It translates to CASSLVSRVREQYF.

The chain couples TRBV6-5 to TRBJ2-5, with 8 positions matching TRBD2. After removal of 0 bases from V and 6 bases from J, the junction contained 6 bases not matched to a gene. This CDR3 has 15 residues. Germline-derived CDR1 and CDR2 are MNHEY and SVGAGI. The CDR3 sequence is CASSYSIGGVKTQYF. In DNA form, the CDR3 reads TGTGCCAGCAGTTACTCGATCGGGGGGGTTAAGACCCAGTACTTC.

V usage is TRBV9 and J usage is TRBJ2-7, with D uncertain. The CDR3 is 14 amino acids. Germline V gives CDR1 SGDLS, CDR2 YYNGEE. V lost 4 bases to trimming and J lost 2 bases, with 13 bases between them. CDR3: CASSPHGTTYEQYF. CDR3 in DNA: TGTGCCAGCAGCCCCCACGGCACCACCTACGAGCAGTACTTC.

V gene TRBV27 combines with J gene TRBJ2-4; 7 bases match TRBD1. The CDR3 contains 15 residues. V shed 2 bases, J shed 6 bases, and the junction held 7 bases outside the gene matches. Per the germline V gene, CDR1 is MNHEY and CDR2 is SMNVEV (reference sequence). The CDR3 loop reads CASSLTTGLLNIQYF. CDR3 DNA: TGTGCCAGCAGTTTAACGACAGGGCTTCTAAACATTCAGTACTTC.

The chain carries TRBV5-1 and TRBJ2-3; 13 bases align to TRBD2. Germline V gene sequence: CDR1 SGHRS, CDR2 YFSETQ. The CDR3 is made up of 20 amino acids. J gave up 2 bases and V 4 bases, and 16 bases lay outside the gene matches. CDR3 sequence reads: CASSLPLRTSGSSPTDTQYF. The CDR3 DNA reads TGCGCCAGCAGCCTCCCATTACGGACTAGCGGGAGCTCCCCCACAGATACGCAGTATTTT. Full variable domain (outside the CDR3, taken from reference TRBV5-1 and TRBJ2-3): KAGVTQTPRYLIKTRGQQVTLSCSPISGHRSVSWYQQTPGQGLQFLFEYFSETQRNKGNFPGRFSGRQFSNSRSEMNVSTLELGDSALYLCASSLPLRTSGSSPTDTQYFGPGTRLTVL.

J is TRBJ2-2 and V is TRBV2; possible D gene TRBD1, 5 bases. Germline V gene sequence: CDR1 SNHLY, CDR2 FYNNEI. Trimming took off 0 bases at V and 3 bases at J, with 11 bases between the two ends. The CDR3 is 16 residues long. CDR3 sequence (DNA): TGTGCCAGCAGTGAAGCGCTTCTAGGGGACACCGGGGAGCTGTTTTTT. Its translation is CASSEALLGDTGELFF.

The chain couples TRBV7-2 to TRBJ1-1, with D perhaps TRBD1 (5 bases). The CDR3 spans 12 residues. Trimming shortened V by 3 bases and J by 9 bases, and 11 bases separated the two germline ends. Germline-derived CDR1 and CDR2 are SGHTA and FQGNSA. This CDR3 reads CASSFSGAKAFF. The CDR3, as DNA: TGTGCCAGCAGCTTCTCTGGGGCCAAAGCTTTCTTT.

The chain uses TRBV19 and TRBJ1-5; a weak D match, TRBD1 (6 bases). The germline gives CDR1 LNHDA, CDR2 SQIVND (reference sequence). CDR3 size: 15 residues. V was clipped by 6 bases and J by 2 bases, with 14 bases between them. CDR3 coding DNA: TGTGCCAGTAGCTGGGGACATCGGGGCAATCAGCCCCAGCATTTT. This gives the protein CASSWGHRGNQPQHF.

The V and J genes are TRBV7-8 and TRBJ2-7; a weak D match, TRBD2 (5 bases). This CDR3 has 14 residues. V gave up 3 bases and J gave up 3 bases, with 12 bases separating them. Germline CDR1 reads SGHVS; CDR2 reads FQNEAQ. The CDR3 nucleotides read TGTGCCAGCAGCTTGGGCTTACTAGTCTACGAGCAGTACTTC. This sequence encodes CASSLGLLVYEQYF.

The chain couples TRBV19 to TRBJ1-1; 7 bases match TRBD1. Germline lookup yields CDR1 LNHDA and CDR2 SQIVND (reference sequence). The CDR3 consists of 13 residues. J lost 4 bases, V lost 2 bases, and 1 base had no gene match. The CDR3 reads CASSIRGPTEAFF. Here the CDR3 DNA reads TGTGCCAGTAGTATAAGGGGGCCCACTGAAGCTTTCTTT.